This T cell receptor beta chain comes out of a study of T cell repertoires in cytomegalovirus infection. TCRdb re-called the reads with MiXCR, one entry per CDR3 protein. The repertoire has 650,000 to 900,000 distinct CDR3 sequences, roughly 33% of them found once; the top ten carry under 15%. Turning to this clonotype: Its cognate antigen is unknown.

The CDR3 is 14 residues long. V was cut by 1 base and J by 3 bases, with 9 bases left in between. Germline V gene data show CDR1 as MNHEY and CDR2 as SMNVEV (reference sequence). The chain employs TRBV27 and TRBJ1-1; no definite D call. The TCR comes from a human donor in good health (CMV status not recorded). Some clones in this sample may be carry-over from other donors' samples. This sample comprised cultured CD8+ T cells from PBMCs, obtained from culture after CMV antigen stimulation. DNA for the CDR3: TGTGCCAGCAGTTTATTAGGCAGATACACTGAAGCTTTCTTT. Translating it yields CASSLLGRYTEAFF.